This TCR beta chain originates from a study of T cell changes during pregnancy in multiple sclerosis. Libraries were prepared by immunoSEQ multiplex PCR; TCRdb keeps only in-frame clonotypes and omits some of them. The sample lists tens of thousands of clones, approximately 86% seen once, with over 7.5% in the top ten. Source: CD8+ T cells from peripheral blood mononuclear cells, taken before pregnancy. The TCR was taken from a female donor with multiple sclerosis, enrolled in a pregnancy study.

This CDR3 reads CASKLPTGELFF. DNA for the CDR3: TGTGCCAGCAAGCTTCCGACCGGGGAGCTGTTTTTT. The rearrangement uses TRBV27 and TRBJ2-2; the D is unclear. CDR3 size: 12 residues. Looked up from germline, CDR1 is MNHEY and CDR2 is SMNVEV (reference sequence). The ends were cut back, 7 bases at V and 5 bases at J, with 8 bases in the middle.